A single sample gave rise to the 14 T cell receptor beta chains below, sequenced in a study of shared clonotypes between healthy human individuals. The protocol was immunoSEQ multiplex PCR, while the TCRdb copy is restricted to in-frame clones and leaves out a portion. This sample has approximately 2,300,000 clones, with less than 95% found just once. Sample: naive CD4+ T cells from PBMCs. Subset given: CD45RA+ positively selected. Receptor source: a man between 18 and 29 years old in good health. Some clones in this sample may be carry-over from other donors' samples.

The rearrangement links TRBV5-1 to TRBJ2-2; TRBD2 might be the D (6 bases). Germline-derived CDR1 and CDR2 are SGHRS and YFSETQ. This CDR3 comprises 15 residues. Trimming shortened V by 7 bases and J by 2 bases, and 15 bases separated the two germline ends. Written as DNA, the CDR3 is TGCGCCAGCTCCCACGGGGGAGTAAACACCGGGGAGCTGTTTTTT. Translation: CASSHGGVNTGELFF.

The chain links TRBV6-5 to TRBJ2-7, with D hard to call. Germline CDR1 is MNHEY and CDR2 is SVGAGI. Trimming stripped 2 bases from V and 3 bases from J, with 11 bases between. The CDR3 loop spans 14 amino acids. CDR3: CASSYKRQNYEQYF. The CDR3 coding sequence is TGTGCCAGCAGTTACAAGCGCCAAAACTACGAGCAGTACTTC.

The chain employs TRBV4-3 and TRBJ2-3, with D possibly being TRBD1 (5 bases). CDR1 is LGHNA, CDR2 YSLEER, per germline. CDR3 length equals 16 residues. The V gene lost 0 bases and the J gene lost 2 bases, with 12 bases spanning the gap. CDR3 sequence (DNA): TGCGCCAGCAGCCAAGATAGGACACTCGTCACAGATACGCAGTATTTT. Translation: CASSQDRTLVTDTQYF.

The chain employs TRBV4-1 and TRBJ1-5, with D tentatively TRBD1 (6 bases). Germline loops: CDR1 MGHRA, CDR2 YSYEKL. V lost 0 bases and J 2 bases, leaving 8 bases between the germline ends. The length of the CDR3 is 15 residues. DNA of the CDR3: TGCGCCAGCAGCCAAGAACAGGGACGCAATCAGCCCCAGCATTTT. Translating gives CASSQEQGRNQPQHF.

The CDR3 is CASSRDRSFYTDTQYF. The CDR3 nucleotides are TGCGCCAGCAGCCGGGACAGGAGTTTCTATACAGATACGCAGTATTTT. This chain links TRBV5-1 with TRBJ2-3; TRBD1 matches at 8 bases. The germline V gene has CDR1 SGHRS and CDR2 YFSETQ. After removal of 4 bases from V and 3 bases from J, the junction contained 10 bases not matched to a gene. CDR3 size: 16 residues.

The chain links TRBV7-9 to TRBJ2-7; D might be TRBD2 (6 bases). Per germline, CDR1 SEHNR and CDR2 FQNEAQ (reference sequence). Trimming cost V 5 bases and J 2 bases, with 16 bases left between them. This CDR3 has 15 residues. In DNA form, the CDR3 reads TGTGCCAGCAGCCGGGAGTGGCAGCAGACCTACGAGCAGTACTTC. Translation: CASSREWQQTYEQYF.

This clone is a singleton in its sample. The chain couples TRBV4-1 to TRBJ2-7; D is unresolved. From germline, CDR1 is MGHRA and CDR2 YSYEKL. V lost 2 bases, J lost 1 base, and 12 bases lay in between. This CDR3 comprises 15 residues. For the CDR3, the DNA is TGCGCCAGCAGCCAAACAAGGACGGAATCCTACGAGCAGTACTTC. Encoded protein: CASSQTRTESYEQYF.

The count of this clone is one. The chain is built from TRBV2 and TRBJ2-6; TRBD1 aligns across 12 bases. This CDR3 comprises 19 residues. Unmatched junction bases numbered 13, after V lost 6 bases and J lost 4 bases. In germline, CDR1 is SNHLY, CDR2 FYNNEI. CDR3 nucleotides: TGTGCCAGCAGACTCAACTGGGGACAGGGGGCAACAGGGGCCAACGTCCTGACTTTC. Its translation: CASRLNWGQGATGANVLTF.

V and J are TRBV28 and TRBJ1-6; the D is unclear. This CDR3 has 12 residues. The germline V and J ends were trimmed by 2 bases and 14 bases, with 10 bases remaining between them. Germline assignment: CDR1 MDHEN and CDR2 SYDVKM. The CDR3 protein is CASSLRDLALHF. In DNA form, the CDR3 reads TGTGCCAGCAGTTTAAGGGATCTGGCCCTCCACTTT. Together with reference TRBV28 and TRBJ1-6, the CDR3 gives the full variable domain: DVKVTQSSRYLVKRTGEKVFLECVQDMDHENMFWYRQDPGLGLRLIYFSYDVKMKEKGDIPEGYSVSREKKERFSLILESASTNQTSMYLCASSLRDLALHFGNGTRLTVT.

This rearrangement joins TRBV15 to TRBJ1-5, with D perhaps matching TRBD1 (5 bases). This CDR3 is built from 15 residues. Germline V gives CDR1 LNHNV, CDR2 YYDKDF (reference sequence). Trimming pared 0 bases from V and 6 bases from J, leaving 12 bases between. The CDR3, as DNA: TGTGCCACCAGCAGAGAGACGGGACTTACTCAGCCCCAGCATTTT. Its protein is CATSRETGLTQPQHF.

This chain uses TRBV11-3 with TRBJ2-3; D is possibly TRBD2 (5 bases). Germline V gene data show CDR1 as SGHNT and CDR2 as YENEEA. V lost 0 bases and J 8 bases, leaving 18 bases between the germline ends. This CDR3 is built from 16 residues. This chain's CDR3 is CASSLEVGVPGSTQYF. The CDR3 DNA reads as TGTGCCAGCAGCTTAGAGGTGGGAGTCCCAGGCAGTACGCAGTATTTT.

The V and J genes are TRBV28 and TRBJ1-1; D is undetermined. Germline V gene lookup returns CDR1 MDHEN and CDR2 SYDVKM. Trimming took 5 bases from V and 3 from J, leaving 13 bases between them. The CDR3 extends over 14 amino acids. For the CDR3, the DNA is TGTGCCAGCAGTCCGGGGAGTGGGTACACTGAAGCTTTCTTT. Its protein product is CASSPGSGYTEAFF.

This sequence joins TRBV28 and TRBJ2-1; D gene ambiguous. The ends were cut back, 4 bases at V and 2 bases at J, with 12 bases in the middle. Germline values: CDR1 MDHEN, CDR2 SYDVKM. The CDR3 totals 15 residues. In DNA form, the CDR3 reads TGTGCCAGCAGTTCCCCGTGGGGTGCCTACAATGAGCAGTTCTTC. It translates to CASSSPWGAYNEQFF.

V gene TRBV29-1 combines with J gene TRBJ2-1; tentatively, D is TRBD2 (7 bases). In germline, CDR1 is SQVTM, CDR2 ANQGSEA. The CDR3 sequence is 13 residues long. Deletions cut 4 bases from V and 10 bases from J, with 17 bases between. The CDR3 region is CSVGLYREGEQFF. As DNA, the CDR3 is TGCAGCGTTGGACTATACAGGGAGGGGGAGCAGTTCTTC.